This T cell receptor beta chain was found in a study of T cell changes during pregnancy in multiple sclerosis. The CDR3 has 12 amino acids. V lost 4 bases and J lost 9, with 8 bases in between. Germline V gives CDR1 SGHNT, CDR2 YYREEE (reference sequence). TCRdb's copy holds only in-frame clones and misses some; the assay was immunoSEQ multiplex PCR. The table shows 25,000 to 35,000 clones, with roughly nine tenths occurring only once. Sample: CD8+ T cells from peripheral blood mononuclear cells, taken before pregnancy. This receptor was taken from a female donor with multiple sclerosis, enrolled in a pregnancy study. The V and J genes are TRBV5-4 and TRBJ1-6; D is unresolved. The CDR3 bases are TGTGCCAGCAGCACACCTCCTTCACCCCTCCACTTT. It codes for CASSTPPSPLHF.